Following are 10 T cell receptor beta chains from one sample sequenced in a study of regulatory T cells in long-lasting Graves disease. The sample's time point: persistent/refractory GD, antithyroid drugs over 5 years with positive TRAb. RNA from PBMCs was the source of the TCR library. Building of the TCR beta libraries involved iRepertoire HTBI primers and Arm-PCR of CDR3 regions. Each CDR3 protein is one row after TCRdb ran MiXCR on the multiplex PCR reads. The sample has approximately 470,000 distinct CDR3 sequences; less than 25% are singletons. Sequenced here: peripheral blood mononuclear cells (PBMCs), sampled when the disease was refractory, from a patient treated with antithyroid drugs. The source of these receptors is a female donor with Graves disease.

This clonotype was detected many times. The V and J genes are TRBV2 and TRBJ2-7, with TRBD2 identical over 10 bases. The junction had 4 bases not matched to a gene; V was cut back by 4 bases and J by 4 bases. CDR1 SNHLY and CDR2 FYNNEI come from the germline V gene. The CDR3 runs to 14 residues. As DNA, the CDR3 is TGTGCCAGCAGTGTACAGACTAGCGGGTACGAGCAGTACTTC. This encodes CASSVQTSGYEQYF.

The table lists this clonotype with a few counts. The genes are TRBV4-1 and TRBJ1-1; D gene uncertain. Trimming took 4 bases from V and 1 from J, leaving 7 bases between them. This CDR3 comprises 13 residues. The germline gives CDR1 MGHRA, CDR2 YSYEKL. This CDR3 is CASSRGSNTEAFF. In nucleotides, the CDR3 is TGCGCCAGCAGCCGAGGATCGAACACTGAAGCTTTCTTT.

This clonotype was detected a few times. The gene calls are TRBV5-4 and TRBJ2-6, with D maybe TRBD1 (5 bases). The germline V gene encodes CDR1 SGHNT and CDR2 YYREEE (reference sequence). The CDR3 loop spans 13 amino acids. V was shortened by 3 bases and J by 4 bases, with 5 bases between the two germline ends. CDR3 loop: CASSWTGANVLTF. The CDR3 DNA reads TGTGCCAGCAGCTGGACAGGGGCCAACGTCCTGACTTTC.

This clonotype was counted only a few times. The chain has TRBV4-2 and TRBJ1-1; D is unclear. The CDR3 sequence is 12 residues long. With 4 bases removed from V and 11 bases from J, the gap between germline ends came to 14 bases. Germline loops: CDR1 LGHNA, CDR2 YNFKEQ. The CDR3 DNA reads TGTGCCAGCAGCCCAGGAGGATTTGCGGCTTTCTTT. It encodes CASSPGGFAAFF.

This clonotype came up many times. This sequence joins TRBV20-1 and TRBJ2-7; either TRBD1 or TRBD2 may fit D (5 bases each). Trimming stripped 4 bases from V and 2 bases from J, with 12 bases between. Germline V gene data show CDR1 as DFQATT and CDR2 as SNEGSKA (reference sequence). This CDR3 region has 13 residues. In DNA, the CDR3 is TGCAGTGCTAACCGGGACGGAGCCTACGAGCAGTACTTC. Translating gives CSANRDGAYEQYF.

The chain links TRBV3-1 to TRBJ1-2; TRBD1 agrees at 10 bases. In germline, CDR1 is LGHDT, CDR2 YNNKEL (reference sequence). The CDR3 runs 16 residues. V shed 4 bases and J 2 bases; nucleotides not matched to a gene: 7. The CDR3 sequence: CASSLHKGQGNYGYTF. The CDR3 DNA follows: TGTGCCAGCAGCCTCCATAAGGGACAGGGGAACTATGGCTACACCTTC.

This clonotype was observed at least ten times. The chain is built from TRBV4-1 and TRBJ2-7; possibly TRBD2 for D (5 bases). CDR3 length equals 15 residues. Germline V lookup: CDR1 MGHRA, CDR2 YSYEKL. V lost 1 base to trimming and J lost 7 bases, with 17 bases between them. CDR3 sequence (DNA): TGCGCCAGCAGCCAAGCGTTAGCCCCGGGATGGGAGCAGTACTTC. It yields the protein CASSQALAPGWEQYF.

This clonotype occurred a few times. This chain connects TRBV5-4 to TRBJ2-5; D perhaps matches TRBD2 (6 bases). Germline values: CDR1 SGHNT, CDR2 YYREEE (reference sequence). CDR3 length equals 14 residues. Trimming left V 4 bases short and J 0 bases short, with 10 bases between. The CDR3 nucleotides read TGTGCCAGCAGCGATTGGACTAACCAAGAGACCCAGTACTTC. It is translated as CASSDWTNQETQYF.

This clonotype showed up just a few times. CDR3 region: CATSPDSGNTIYF. CDR3 in DNA: TGTGCCACCAGCCCAGACTCTGGAAACACCATATATTTT. The J gene is TRBJ1-3, the V gene TRBV15; D is undetermined. This CDR3 region has 13 residues. Germline V gene lookup returns CDR1 LNHNV and CDR2 YYDKDF (reference sequence). V was pared by 5 bases and J by 0 bases, with 5 bases between.

This clonotype was detected many times. This chain joins TRBV6-1 and TRBJ2-2, with unresolved D. The CDR3 has 12 residues. V gave up 4 bases and J gave up 7 bases, with 7 bases separating them. Per germline, CDR1 MNHNS and CDR2 SASEGT. The CDR3, as DNA: TGTGCCAGCAGTGCCCCAAGCGGGGAGCTGTTTTTT. Translation: CASSAPSGELFF.